This record covers a single T cell receptor beta chain. Its target is unknown. These data are taken from a study of cytomegalovirus exposure and HLA in healthy donors. Study background: Later analysis reported that the 95 to 150 validation repertoires shared the platform of the roughly 630 first-cohort repertoires.

The donors were in the roughly 130-subject validation cohort, distinct from the approximately 700-subject first cohort. CDR3 length equals 14 residues. Germline CDR1 is SGHTA and CDR2 is FQGTGA. The germline V and J ends were trimmed by 4 bases and 3 bases, with 11 bases remaining between them. The data were produced by immunoSEQ multiplex PCR, yet TCRdb's version contains in-frame clones alone and is incomplete. Altogether 80,000 to 100,000 clones are present, approximately 90% being singletons, with the ten largest covering roughly 4.3%. Points from the study as a whole: Specificity of a few CMV-associated chains for CMV antigens was verified in vitro.

The sequence derives from a woman in her 30s in good health and CMV-seronegative. The J gene is TRBJ2-3, the V gene TRBV7-3, with a tentative D call TRBD1 (6 bases). Sequenced material: PBMCs. In nucleotides, the CDR3 is TGTGCCAGCAGCTCACAAACAGGGACAGATACGCAGTATTTT. Translation gives CASSSQTGTDTQYF.